Here is one TCR beta chain with its context. This entry comes from a study of CD8+CD57+ T cells in acquired aplastic anemia. Study details: Mean yield of DNA from sorted CD4+ and CD8+ cells was 3.2 ug.

This CDR3 has 15 residues. Germline CDR1 is SNHLY and CDR2 is FYNNEI. V lost 4 bases to trimming and J lost 5 bases, with 16 bases between them. Genomic DNA, the template, was used for profiling of the TCR beta VDJ and CDR3. TCRdb re-called the reads through MiXCR, storing one row per CDR3 protein. The sample contains under 200,000 distinct CDR3 sequences, 40% to 55% of which appear only once. Only patients with CD8+CD57+ cell expansion on flow cytometry were chosen for sequencing. Sequenced: sorted CD4+, CD8+, or CD8+CD57+ T cells (not recorded which) from PBMCs. The receptor's source is a human donor with aplastic anemia. The chain links TRBV2 to TRBJ2-3, with D perhaps TRBD2 (6 bases). CDR3 residues: CASSVRVPGRDTQYF. The CDR3 nucleotides read TGTGCCAGCAGTGTAAGGGTCCCCGGGAGAGATACGCAGTATTTT. Drawing the rest from reference TRBV2 and TRBJ2-3, the complete variable domain is EPEVTQTPSHQVTQMGQEVILRCVPISNHLYFYWYRQILGQKVEFLVSFYNNEISEKSEIFDDQFSVERPDGSNFTLKIRSTKLEDSAMYFCASSVRVPGRDTQYFGPGTRLTVL.